These 27 T cell receptor beta chains originate from one sample sequenced in a study of T cell responses to AZD1222 COVID-19 vaccine. Clones were sequenced by immunoSEQ multiplex PCR, and TCRdb holds only the in-frame ones, with some missing. The repertoire consists of around 140,000 clones, with 70% to 90% occurring once and the leading ten covering around 5%. Sequenced material: peripheral blood, taken on day 0 of AZD1222 vaccination. These TCRs come from an adult in good health.

The chain carries TRBV15 and TRBJ2-7, with TRBD2 matching 11 bases. Per germline, CDR1 LNHNV and CDR2 YYDKDF (reference sequence). The CDR3 covers 17 residues. Trimming at V came to 3 bases and at J to 4 bases, leaving 11 bases not matched to a gene. The CDR3 DNA reads as TGTGCCACCAGCAGGGTAATCAGGGCTAGCGGGAGGTACGAGCAGTACTTC. It specifies CATSRVIRASGRYEQYF. The full variable domain, completed using reference TRBV15 and TRBJ2-7, is DAMVIQNPRYQVTQFGKPVTLSCSQTLNHNVMYWYQQKSSQAPKLLFHYYDKDFNNEADTPDNFQSRRPNTSFCFLDIRSPGLGDTAMYLCATSRVIRASGRYEQYFGPGTRLTVT.

This chain joins TRBV30 and TRBJ1-1; D is uncertain. The ends were cut back, 3 bases at V and 11 bases at J, with 19 bases in the middle. The length of the CDR3 is 13 residues. Germline loops: CDR1 GTSNPN, CDR2 SVGIG (reference sequence). The CDR3 here is CAWRVTAISRAFF. DNA of the CDR3: TGTGCCTGGAGGGTAACTGCTATCTCTAGGGCTTTCTTT.

V usage is TRBV28 and J usage is TRBJ1-1; 9 nucleotides align to TRBD1. The V gene's germline CDR1 is MDHEN and CDR2 SYDVKM. The CDR3 is 13 amino acids. Germline trimming cut 4 bases from V and 11 bases from J; bases unmatched to any gene: 8. The CDR3 loop reads CASSSPGTGQAFF. In nucleotides, the CDR3 is TGTGCCAGCAGTTCGCCAGGGACAGGGCAGGCTTTCTTT.

The rearrangement joins TRBV5-4 to TRBJ2-1; 7 nucleotides line up with TRBD2. The trim removed 0 bases at V and 2 bases at J, leaving 5 bases unmatched. Germline CDR1 reads SGHNT; CDR2 reads YYREEE (reference sequence). This CDR3 has 16 amino acids. The CDR3 DNA follows: TGTGCCAGCAGCTTGGCCGGGGCGGGGGCCTACAATGAGCAGTTCTTC. Translation: CASSLAGAGAYNEQFF.

The V call is TRBV28, the J call TRBJ1-1; D unclear. Germline lookup yields CDR1 MDHEN and CDR2 SYDVKM. Deletions cut 8 bases from V and 1 base from J, with 17 bases between. The CDR3 is made up of 15 amino acids. CDR3 coding DNA: TGTGCCAGCTTTGAGGGTTCGGGTGGGAACACTGAAGCTTTCTTT. It codes for CASFEGSGGNTEAFF.

This chain links TRBV19 with TRBJ2-5, with D possibly matching TRBD2 (6 bases). In germline, CDR1 is LNHDA, CDR2 SQIVND (reference sequence). The CDR3 has 14 residues. The V end lost 6 bases, the J end lost 11 bases, and 22 bases lay between the germline ends. CDR3 coding DNA: TGTGCCAGTAGAACGACTAGTTTGGCCGTGGGTCAGTACTTC. Its protein is CASRTTSLAVGQYF.

This clone was picked up a small number of times. This chain links TRBV14 with TRBJ2-7, with 7 positions matching TRBD1. Germline V lookup: CDR1 SGHDN, CDR2 FVKESK. The CDR3 is 15 residues long. V dropped 1 base and J dropped 2; count of bases not matched to a gene: 5. CDR3 protein: CASSQGHRGPYEQYF. CDR3 sequence (DNA): TGTGCCAGCAGCCAAGGGCACAGGGGACCCTACGAGCAGTACTTC.

This clone has just one count. The chain has TRBV7-2 and TRBJ2-1, with 15 bases lining up with TRBD2. V trimming: 6 bases; J trimming: 0 bases; junction bases outside the gene matches: 6. The CDR3 is 18 amino acids. Germline CDR1 and CDR2: SGHTA and FQGNSA. DNA for the CDR3: TGTGCCAGCAGTCGGACTAGCGGGAGGGTCCTCTCCTACAATGAGCAGTTCTTC. Its protein product is CASSRTSGRVLSYNEQFF.

The chain joins TRBV2 to TRBJ2-3, with 10 bases that match TRBD2. Trimming took 6 bases from V and 3 from J; bases not matched to a gene: 12. From germline, CDR1 is SNHLY and CDR2 FYNNEI. This CDR3 region has 17 residues. CDR3 coding DNA: TGTGCCAGCAGGAGGTTTCTAGCGGGAGAATCGACAGATACGCAGTATTTT. It translates to CASRRFLAGESTDTQYF.

In its sample, this clone was seen a few times. This chain connects TRBV9 to TRBJ1-2; 9 bases are a match to TRBD1. Trimming removed 0 bases from V and 4 bases from J; junction bases left unmatched: 4. CDR1 is SGDLS, CDR2 YYNGEE, per germline. This CDR3 is built from 15 residues. The CDR3 sequence is CASSVEGQGLYGYTF. The CDR3 DNA reads TGTGCCAGCAGCGTAGAGGGACAGGGCCTCTATGGCTACACCTTC.

The chain carries TRBV2 and TRBJ2-7, with D possibly TRBD2 on 6 matching bases. This CDR3 comprises 13 residues. The V gene's germline CDR1 is SNHLY and CDR2 FYNNEI. V was clipped by 6 bases and J by 3 bases, with 12 bases between them. This CDR3 is CASSFGTLYEQYF. The CDR3 DNA is TGTGCCAGCAGCTTCGGGACTCTCTACGAGCAGTACTTC.

This clone has only one observation. The chain is built from TRBV28 and TRBJ2-3; tentative D call: TRBD2 (5 bases). V lost 2 bases to trimming and J lost 15 bases, with 15 bases between them. Germline V gene lookup returns CDR1 MDHEN and CDR2 SYDVKM. The CDR3 spans 12 residues. CDR3 loop: CASSLKAVPRYF. CDR3 DNA: TGTGCCAGCAGTTTAAAAGCGGTACCACGATATTTT.

This chain connects TRBV27 to TRBJ1-2; the D gene is possibly TRBD1 (6 bases). V lost 0 bases and J 6 bases, leaving 11 bases between the germline ends. The CDR3 consists of 14 residues. Germline V lookup: CDR1 MNHEY, CDR2 SMNVEV (reference sequence). CDR3 residues: CASSLSTDRDGYTF. The CDR3 DNA reads TGTGCCAGCAGTTTATCTACGGACAGAGATGGCTACACCTTC.

This clone was seen a handful of times. The CDR3 DNA reads TGTGCCAGTAGAGAAACCCAGACTTTTTCAGGCACTGAAGCTTTCTTT. Translated: CASRETQTFSGTEAFF. J is TRBJ1-1 and V is TRBV19; D remains ambiguous. The CDR3 covers 16 residues. CDR1 and CDR2 from the germline V gene are LNHDA and SQIVND (reference sequence). The V and J ends lost 6 bases and 4 bases respectively, with 21 bases between them.

This sequence joins TRBV28 and TRBJ2-5, with 9 positions matching TRBD1. Germline values: CDR1 MDHEN, CDR2 SYDVKM. V lost 6 bases and J lost 5; bases outside the gene matches: 7. The CDR3 has 14 residues. CDR3: CASRPTGGGETQYF. CDR3 nucleotide sequence: TGTGCCAGCAGACCCACAGGGGGCGGTGAGACCCAGTACTTC.

The V and J genes are TRBV12-3 or TRBV12-4 and TRBJ2-3; tentative D call: TRBD2 (6 bases). The CDR3 sequence is 13 residues long. With 1 base removed from V and 6 bases from J, the gap between germline ends came to 8 bases. Here the CDR3 DNA reads TGTGCCAGCAGTTTAGTCGCGGGGGATACGCAGTATTTT. It yields the protein CASSLVAGDTQYF.

This chain uses TRBV12-3 or TRBV12-4 with TRBJ2-7; D possibly corresponds to TRBD1 (6 bases). CDR3 length equals 13 residues. Trimming removed 6 bases from V and 7 bases from J, with 16 bases in between. CDR3 in DNA: TGTGCCAGCAGAAATACAGGGCGCGGGGAGCAGTACTTC. It encodes CASRNTGRGEQYF.

This clone was counted a few times. The rearrangement uses TRBV5-1 and TRBJ1-2; 8 positions match TRBD1. Germline V CDR1 and CDR2: SGHRS, YFSETQ. V lost 4 bases to trimming and J lost 7 bases; unmatched junction nucleotides: 9. This CDR3 contains 14 residues. The CDR3 region has the DNA TGCGCCAGCAGCACCGGACAGGGTCGAATTGGCTACACCTTC. Protein: CASSTGQGRIGYTF.

The chain has TRBV2 and TRBJ2-4; D is unclear. The CDR3 is made up of 15 amino acids. V gave up 3 bases and J gave up 0 bases, with 9 bases separating them. The germline CDR1 and CDR2 sequences are SNHLY and FYNNEI. The CDR3 DNA reads as TGTGCCAGCAGTGACCATGGTGGAGCCAAAAACATTCAGTACTTC. Protein product: CASSDHGGAKNIQYF.

This chain joins TRBV24-1 and TRBJ1-1; 8 bases agree with TRBD1. This CDR3 has 14 amino acids. J was trimmed by 7 bases and V by 4 bases; bases with no gene match: 7. The V gene's germline CDR1 is KGHDR and CDR2 SFDVKD. The CDR3 loop reads CATSESGGGNEAFF. The CDR3 DNA sequence: TGTGCCACCAGTGAATCAGGGGGCGGGAATGAAGCTTTCTTT.

V usage is TRBV28 and J usage is TRBJ2-7; 7 bases are shared with TRBD2. CDR3 length: 14 residues. The J segment lost 5 bases and the V segment lost 4 bases, leaving 8 bases of the junction unmatched. Per the germline V gene, CDR1 is MDHEN and CDR2 is SYDVKM. This chain's CDR3 is CASSWAGVVDEQYF. The CDR3 DNA reads TGTGCCAGCAGTTGGGCGGGAGTGGTGGACGAGCAGTACTTC.

This clone appeared a single time. The chain has TRBV7-6 and TRBJ2-3; 8 bases are a match to TRBD2. The CDR3 has 16 residues. Per germline, CDR1 SGHVS and CDR2 FNYEAQ. J was trimmed by 4 bases and V by 1 base; bases with no gene match: 7. CDR3 DNA sequence: TGTGCCAGCAGCTTAGGGACTAGCCGACGCGCAGATACGCAGTATTTT. It translates to CASSLGTSRRADTQYF.

The V call is TRBV7-8, the J call TRBJ2-7, with no clear D. V was shortened by 1 base and J by 2 bases, with 9 bases between the two germline ends. This CDR3 is 14 amino acids long. CDR1 is SGHVS, CDR2 FQNEAQ, per germline. CDR3 residues: CASSLVGGPYEQYF. CDR3 nucleotides: TGTGCCAGCAGCTTAGTCGGTGGCCCCTACGAGCAGTACTTC.

In its sample, this clone was seen once. The V gene is TRBV5-1, the J gene TRBJ2-3; D may be TRBD1 or TRBD2 (5 bases each). The germline V gene encodes CDR1 SGHRS and CDR2 YFSETQ. This CDR3 spans 14 amino acids. V was clipped by 0 bases and J by 1 base, with 6 bases between them. The CDR3 coding sequence is TGCGCCAGCAGCTTGGGAGGGGGCACAGATACGCAGTATTTT. It yields the protein CASSLGGGTDTQYF.

V is TRBV2 and J is TRBJ2-7, with D uncertain. The CDR3 spans 15 residues. Germline-derived CDR1 and CDR2 are SNHLY and FYNNEI. V dropped 2 bases and J dropped 0 bases, with 11 bases sitting between them. CDR3 bases: TGTGCCAGCAGTGAACGAGCTATAAGCTCCTACGAGCAGTACTTC. The encoded protein is CASSERAISSYEQYF.

This chain joins TRBV7-3 and TRBJ2-3; 8 nucleotides align to TRBD2. The V gene end was trimmed by 2 bases and the J gene end by 5 bases; junction bases not matched to a gene: 9. The CDR3 loop spans 16 amino acids. Germline V lookup: CDR1 SGHTA, CDR2 FQGTGA. The chain's CDR3 is CASSLDLGRGVDTQYF. CDR3 DNA: TGTGCCAGCAGCTTAGATCTCGGGAGGGGGGTAGATACGCAGTATTTT.

The J gene is TRBJ1-5, the V gene TRBV19; maybe TRBD1 (5 bases). This CDR3 region has 14 residues. V lost 7 bases, J lost 2 bases, and 12 bases lay in between. Germline lookup yields CDR1 LNHDA and CDR2 SQIVND (reference sequence). CDR3 DNA: TGTGCCAGTACCGGGGCTTCAGGCAATCAGCCCCAGCATTTT. Its translation: CASTGASGNQPQHF.